The rows below give T cell receptor beta chains drawn from one sample of a study of T cell responses to AZD1222 COVID-19 vaccine. Only in-frame clones appear in the TCRdb table, and some are missing; sequencing was by immunoSEQ multiplex PCR. The data contain fewer than 90,000 clones, around 90% of them seen just once; the ten biggest clones take up approximately 10%. The specimen comprised peripheral blood, sampled 28 days after the second AZD1222 dose. Receptors were obtained from an adult who received the AZD1222 COVID-19 vaccine. Each CDR3 is given with its conserved first and last residue. Fields, in order: CDR3 DNA, CDR3 protein, clone size, D gene, V gene, J gene. The D gene is left open where the match is weak. Size tells how often a clone was seen (once, few, many) or the class of an expanded clone, and some rows leave it out.

cdr3_nt: TGTGCCAGCAGGGCGGGGATCTCCTACAATGAGCAGTTCTTC; cdr3_aa: CASRAGISYNEQFF; clone_size: .; d_call: .; v_call: TRBV2; j_call: TRBJ2-1
cdr3_nt: TGTGCCAGCTCACCCGGACAGATGAACACTGAAGCTTTCTTT; cdr3_aa: CASSPGQMNTEAFF; clone_size: .; d_call: .; v_call: TRBV18; j_call: TRBJ1-1
cdr3_nt: TGTGCCAGCAGTTACTCCCCGGGGACAGCCTCTGAAGCTTTCTTT; cdr3_aa: CASSYSPGTASEAFF; clone_size: .; d_call: TRBD1; v_call: TRBV6-5; j_call: TRBJ1-1
cdr3_nt: TGTGCCCATGGGCGGGTCGGCTACAATGAGCAGTTCTTC; cdr3_aa: CAHGRVGYNEQFF; clone_size: .; d_call: .; v_call: TRBV10-3; j_call: TRBJ2-1
cdr3_nt: TGTGCCAGCAGTTGGACGACCTCCTACGAGCAGTACTTC; cdr3_aa: CASSWTTSYEQYF; clone_size: once; d_call: .; v_call: TRBV6-6; j_call: TRBJ2-7
cdr3_nt: TGCGCCAGCAGCCAAGGGACGGGAAACACCATATATTTT; cdr3_aa: CASSQGTGNTIYF; clone_size: .; d_call: .; v_call: TRBV5-1; j_call: TRBJ1-3
cdr3_nt: TGTGCCAGCAGTTTACGATACGAGCAGTACTTC; cdr3_aa: CASSLRYEQYF; clone_size: .; d_call: .; v_call: TRBV28; j_call: TRBJ2-7
cdr3_nt: TGTGCCAGCAGCCCGCTGAACGAGTTGTATGGCTACACCTTC; cdr3_aa: CASSPLNELYGYTF; clone_size: .; d_call: .; v_call: TRBV7-9; j_call: TRBJ1-2
cdr3_nt: TGTGCCAGCAGCCGGGTCGGGGGGCAGGGCTATGGCTACACCTTC; cdr3_aa: CASSRVGGQGYGYTF; clone_size: .; d_call: .; v_call: TRBV3-1/TRBV3-2; j_call: TRBJ1-2
cdr3_nt: TGTGCCAGCAGCAAAACCGGGACAGGCGGTGGCTACACCTTC; cdr3_aa: CASSKTGTGGGYTF; clone_size: once; d_call: TRBD1; v_call: TRBV6-5; j_call: TRBJ1-2